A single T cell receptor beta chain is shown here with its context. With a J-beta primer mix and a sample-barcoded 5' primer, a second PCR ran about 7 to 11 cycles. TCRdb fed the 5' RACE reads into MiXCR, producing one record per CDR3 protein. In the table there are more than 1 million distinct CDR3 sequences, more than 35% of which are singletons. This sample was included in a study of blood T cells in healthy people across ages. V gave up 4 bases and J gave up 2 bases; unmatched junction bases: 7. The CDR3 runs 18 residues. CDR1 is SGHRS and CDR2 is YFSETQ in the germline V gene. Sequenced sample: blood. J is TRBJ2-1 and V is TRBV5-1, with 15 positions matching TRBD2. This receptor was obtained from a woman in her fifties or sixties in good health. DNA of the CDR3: TGCGCCAGCAGCAAGGGACTAGCGGGAGGCGTTCCCTACAATGAGCAGTTCTTC. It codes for CASSKGLAGGVPYNEQFF. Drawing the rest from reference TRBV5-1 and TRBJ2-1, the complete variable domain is KAGVTQTPRYLIKTRGQQVTLSCSPISGHRSVSWYQQTPGQGLQFLFEYFSETQRNKGNFPGRFSGRQFSNSRSEMNVSTLELGDSALYLCASSKGLAGGVPYNEQFFGPGTRLTVL.